A single sample is the source of the 30 T cell receptor beta chains below, sequenced in a study of OX40 agonist ivuxolimab in advanced cancers. Profiling relied on immunoSEQ multiplex PCR, and the TCRdb table lists in-frame clones only, not all of them. The repertoire holds approximately 74,000 clones, with roughly four fifths as singletons. This specimen was CD4+ or CD8+ T cells sorted from blood, taken in a trial of the OX40 agonist ivuxolimab. The receptors here all came from an adult with an advanced solid tumor such as melanoma, head and neck, liver or kidney cancer.

CDR3 nucleotides: TGTGCCAGCAGCGTAGAAGGGACCGTCCTCCACAATGAGCAGTTCTTC. This encodes CASSVEGTVLHNEQFF. This sequence joins TRBV9 and TRBJ2-1; D possibly uses TRBD1 or TRBD2 (5 bases each). The CDR3 runs 16 residues. The ends were cut back, 0 bases at V and 5 bases at J, with 15 bases in the middle. Per germline, CDR1 SGDLS and CDR2 YYNGEE.

The rearrangement uses TRBV5-1 and TRBJ2-1, with 11 bases identical to TRBD2. This CDR3 has 16 residues. The germline CDR1 and CDR2 sequences are SGHRS and YFSETQ. Trimming took 1 base from V and 4 from J; bases not matched to a gene: 4. CDR3 nucleotide sequence: TGCGCCAGCAGCTTGACTAGCGGGAGTGGGTACAATGAGCAGTTCTTC. It specifies CASSLTSGSGYNEQFF. Full variable domain (outside the CDR3, taken from reference TRBV5-1 and TRBJ2-1): KAGVTQTPRYLIKTRGQQVTLSCSPISGHRSVSWYQQTPGQGLQFLFEYFSETQRNKGNFPGRFSGRQFSNSRSEMNVSTLELGDSALYLCASSLTSGSGYNEQFFGPGTRLTVL.

The genes are TRBV28 and TRBJ2-3; possible D gene TRBD1, 6 bases. The CDR3 is 17 residues long. CDR1 and CDR2 (germline): MDHEN, SYDVKM. V was clipped by 3 bases and J by 1 base, with 17 bases between them. DNA for the CDR3: TGTGCCAGCAGTTTTCCAAGGGCAGGGGCCGGCACAGATACGCAGTATTTT. As protein: CASSFPRAGAGTDTQYF.

About this clone itself: Other DNA sequences from this sample encode an identical CDR3 as well. This chain joins TRBV15 and TRBJ2-5; 10 positions match TRBD1. CDR1 is LNHNV and CDR2 is YYDKDF in the germline V gene (reference sequence). This CDR3 comprises 16 residues. Germline trimming cut 0 bases from V and 4 bases from J; bases unmatched to any gene: 5. In DNA, the CDR3 is TGTGCCACCAGCAGAGATAGGGGACAGGGGCGAGAGACCCAGTACTTC. Protein: CATSRDRGQGRETQYF.

The chain is built from TRBV2 and TRBJ1-1, with D possibly TRBD1 on 5 matching bases. V dropped 6 bases and J dropped 2 bases, with 7 bases sitting between them. This CDR3 spans 12 amino acids. Germline V lookup: CDR1 SNHLY, CDR2 FYNNEI. This CDR3 reads CASRDTNTEAFF. The CDR3 region has the DNA TGTGCCAGCAGGGACACAAACACTGAAGCTTTCTTT.

The rearrangement links TRBV4-2 to TRBJ2-3; D possibly uses TRBD1 or TRBD2 (6 bases each). Trimming took 1 base from V and 6 from J, leaving 14 bases between them. The CDR3 extends over 15 amino acids. The germline V gene encodes CDR1 LGHNA and CDR2 YNFKEQ. The CDR3 nucleotides read TGTGCCAGCAGCCAAGGGGCCCAGGGGAGGGATACGCAGTATTTT. Amino acids: CASSQGAQGRDTQYF.

This rearrangement joins TRBV9 to TRBJ2-7; 16 bases are a match to TRBD2. The CDR3 consists of 15 residues. Germline V gene sequence: CDR1 SGDLS, CDR2 YYNGEE. Losses at the gene ends were 4 bases for V and 5 bases for J; bases not matched to a gene: 3. The CDR3 DNA is TGTGCCAGCAGCCCGGGACTAGCGGGAGGGCACGAGCAGTACTTC. Translation: CASSPGLAGGHEQYF.

The J gene is TRBJ2-6, the V gene TRBV11-1; D is unresolved. CDR3 size: 18 residues. Trimming took off 3 bases at V and 0 bases at J, with 15 bases between the two ends. Germline V gene lookup returns CDR1 SGHAT and CDR2 FQDESV (reference sequence). For the CDR3, the DNA is TGTGCCAGCAGCTTTCGGGTAGTGCCCTCCTCTGGGGCCAACGTCCTGACTTTC. It codes for CASSFRVVPSSGANVLTF.

This clone appeared a few times. This chain's CDR3 is CASSVLGFYNEQFF. CDR3 sequence (DNA): TGTGCCAGCAGCGTCCTAGGGTTCTACAATGAGCAGTTCTTC. This rearrangement joins TRBV9 to TRBJ2-1; D remains ambiguous. Trimming took 2 bases from V and 3 from J, leaving 9 bases between them. The CDR3 contains 14 residues. The germline V gene has CDR1 SGDLS and CDR2 YYNGEE.

This chain links TRBV9 with TRBJ2-2; the D is unclear. This CDR3 is built from 14 residues. V shed 7 bases and J shed 0 bases, with 10 bases lying between them. Germline V gene lookup returns CDR1 SGDLS and CDR2 YYNGEE. CDR3: CASRASTNTGELFF. The CDR3 DNA follows: TGTGCCAGCCGGGCCTCAACGAACACCGGGGAGCTGTTTTTT.

The chain is built from TRBV28 and TRBJ1-1; 8 bases agree with TRBD1. CDR3 length: 16 amino acids. The ends lost 5 bases at V and 0 bases at J; junction bases unmatched: 8. The V gene's germline CDR1 is MDHEN and CDR2 SYDVKM. The DNA of the CDR3 is TGTGCCAGCAGTCTCGGGACAGGTTGGATGAACACTGAAGCTTTCTTT. Encoded protein: CASSLGTGWMNTEAFF.

V is TRBV2 and J is TRBJ2-5, with TRBD1 matching 11 bases. Germline loops: CDR1 SNHLY, CDR2 FYNNEI. J lost 5 bases, V lost 6 bases, and 11 bases had no gene match. This CDR3 is 16 amino acids long. This CDR3 reads CASRRDGQGAFETQYF. CDR3 DNA: TGTGCCAGCAGACGGGATGGACAGGGGGCTTTTGAGACCCAGTACTTC.

The gene calls are TRBV4-1 and TRBJ1-1, with D hard to call. The germline gives CDR1 MGHRA, CDR2 YSYEKL. This CDR3 has 14 residues. Trimming removed 4 bases at V and 3 bases at J, with 12 bases between. The CDR3 bases are TGCGCCAGCAGCCCGAGGATGGCGGACACTGAAGCTTTCTTT. It specifies CASSPRMADTEAFF.

The rearrangement uses TRBV28 and TRBJ2-5; D is uncertain. Germline loops: CDR1 MDHEN, CDR2 SYDVKM. V lost 8 bases and J 5 bases, leaving 9 bases between the germline ends. CDR3 size: 11 residues. CDR3 sequence (DNA): TGTGCCAGCGGGGAAGGTGAGACCCAGTACTTC. This gives the protein CASGEGETQYF.

This clone turned up a few times. The CDR3 DNA follows: TGCGCCAGCAGCCAGGAGTTTCCTGGAAACACCATATATTTT. This sequence encodes CASSQEFPGNTIYF. V usage is TRBV4-1 and J usage is TRBJ1-3; D remains ambiguous. CDR1 and CDR2 from the germline V gene are MGHRA and YSYEKL. V lost 3 bases and J 2 bases, leaving 8 bases between the germline ends. This CDR3 spans 14 amino acids.

The chain recombines TRBV13 with TRBJ2-3; D remains ambiguous. Germline V lookup: CDR1 PRHDT, CDR2 FYEKMQ (reference sequence). V dropped 0 bases and J dropped 0 bases, with 7 bases sitting between them. The CDR3 extends over 15 amino acids. The chain's CDR3 is CASSLGPRSTDTQYF. The CDR3 region has the DNA TGTGCCAGCAGCTTAGGCCCCCGTAGCACAGATACGCAGTATTTT.

V usage is TRBV5-1 and J usage is TRBJ2-3; 8 nucleotides agree with TRBD2. The CDR3 has 15 residues. V dropped 0 bases and J dropped 0; count of bases not matched to a gene: 0. Germline lookup yields CDR1 SGHRS and CDR2 YFSETQ. CDR3 bases: TGCGCCAGCAGCTTGGGACTAGCGAGCACAGATACGCAGTATTTT. This codes for CASSLGLASTDTQYF.

The V gene is TRBV7-8, the J gene TRBJ2-1; the match to TRBD2 covers 12 bases. Germline trimming cut 1 base from V and 8 bases from J; bases unmatched to any gene: 12. This CDR3 has 18 amino acids. Germline CDR1 is SGHVS and CDR2 is FQNEAQ. DNA of the CDR3: TGTGCCAGCAGCTTAGACGCCAGACTAGCGGGGGATCGGGATGAGCAGTTCTTC. This codes for CASSLDARLAGDRDEQFF.

This clone was counted between two and nine times. The chain has TRBV28 and TRBJ1-2; a possible D gene is TRBD1 (6 bases). Germline lookup yields CDR1 MDHEN and CDR2 SYDVKM. Trimming stripped 5 bases from V and 5 bases from J, with 21 bases between. CDR3 size: 16 residues. CDR3 nucleotide sequence: TGTGCCAGCAGTCCTATTGGACTGAGGGGGGGATATGGCTACACCTTC. Translation: CASSPIGLRGGYGYTF.

The genes are TRBV6-6 and TRBJ1-1; D might be TRBD1 (6 bases). Trimming took 1 base from V and 0 from J, leaving 9 bases between them. Germline assignment: CDR1 MNHNY and CDR2 SVGAGI (reference sequence). The CDR3 has 15 amino acids. CDR3 nucleotide sequence: TGTGCCAGCAGTTACTTCGGGGGCATGAACACTGAAGCTTTCTTT. Its translation: CASSYFGGMNTEAFF.

This clone was seen only once. The chain combines TRBV18 with TRBJ2-5, with 10 bases that match TRBD1. V lost 3 bases to trimming and J lost 5 bases; unmatched junction nucleotides: 3. There are 14 residues in the CDR3. Germline-derived CDR1 and CDR2 are KGHSH and LQKENI. CDR3 region: CASSPGQGWETQYF. CDR3 coding DNA: TGTGCCAGCTCACCGGGACAGGGGTGGGAGACCCAGTACTTC.

This clone was counted between two and nine times. The rearrangement links TRBV5-5 to TRBJ1-1; no definite D call. Looked up from germline, CDR1 is SGHKS and CDR2 is YYEKEE (reference sequence). CDR3 length equals 14 residues. The germline V and J ends were trimmed by 1 base and 2 bases, with 9 bases remaining between them. The CDR3 spells CASSLQVRNTEAFF. The CDR3 nucleotides are TGTGCCAGCAGCTTGCAGGTGAGAAACACTGAAGCTTTCTTT. Full variable domain (rest looked up from reference TRBV5-5 and TRBJ1-1): DAGVTQSPTHLIKTRGQQVTLRCSPISGHKSVSWYQQVLGQGPQFIFQYYEKEERGRGNFPDRFSARQFPNYSSELNVNALLLGDSALYLCASSLQVRNTEAFFGQGTRLTVV.

The V call is TRBV5-4, the J call TRBJ2-5; the D is unclear. Germline values: CDR1 SGHNT, CDR2 YYREEE (reference sequence). Trimming cost V 1 base and J 1 base, with 5 bases left between them. The CDR3 spans 13 residues. CDR3 nucleotides: TGTGCCAGCAGCTTGCCGCCCCAAGAGACCCAGTACTTC. Its protein is CASSLPPQETQYF.

V gene TRBV4-1 combines with J gene TRBJ2-7; 15 bases agree with TRBD2. Per the germline V gene, CDR1 is MGHRA and CDR2 is YSYEKL. V lost 0 bases and J lost 12; bases outside the gene matches: 9. This CDR3 has 16 residues. This CDR3 reads CASSQDFGLAGGPGYF. In DNA form, the CDR3 reads TGCGCCAGCAGCCAAGATTTCGGACTAGCGGGAGGGCCGGGGTACTTC.

The chain uses TRBV4-1 and TRBJ1-1; D not resolved. Per germline, CDR1 MGHRA and CDR2 YSYEKL. V was clipped by 0 bases and J by 1 base, with 9 bases between them. The length of the CDR3 is 15 residues. CDR3 nucleotides: TGCGCCAGCAGCCAAGATCAGGTAGGGAACACTGAAGCTTTCTTT. Its protein product is CASSQDQVGNTEAFF.

The V call is TRBV27, the J call TRBJ2-2, with a possible D match to TRBD1 (7 bases). Deletions cut 1 base from V and 1 base from J, with 22 bases between. There are 20 residues in the CDR3. Germline V gene lookup returns CDR1 MNHEY and CDR2 SMNVEV (reference sequence). CDR3 DNA: TGTGCCAGCAGTTTATGGTTGATGGTGGGGGGACAGAGGAACACCGGGGAGCTGTTTTTT. Residues: CASSLWLMVGGQRNTGELFF.

The chain couples TRBV6-1 to TRBJ1-1; 9 nucleotides match TRBD1. V lost 6 bases, J lost 13 bases, and 6 bases stayed unmatched. This CDR3 spans 11 amino acids. Germline lookup yields CDR1 MNHNS and CDR2 SASEGT. In nucleotides, the CDR3 is TGTGCCAGCAGGACAGGGGGATGGGGTTTCTTT. Amino acid sequence: CASRTGGWGFF.

The chain combines TRBV28 with TRBJ1-6, with a tentative D call TRBD1 (6 bases). This CDR3 comprises 14 residues. The ends were cut back, 7 bases at V and 5 bases at J, with 12 bases in the middle. CDR1 is MDHEN, CDR2 SYDVKM, per germline. This CDR3 reads CASTLPGDNSPLHF. CDR3 nucleotide sequence: TGTGCCAGCACCCTCCCAGGGGATAATTCACCCCTCCACTTT.

This chain uses TRBV5-4 with TRBJ1-2; the D gene is possibly TRBD1 (5 bases). Trimming stripped 0 bases from V and 6 bases from J, with 18 bases between. Per the germline V gene, CDR1 is SGHNT and CDR2 is YYREEE (reference sequence). CDR3 length equals 16 residues. In nucleotides, the CDR3 is TGTGCCAGCAGCTTGGAGGTGGGCAGGGAAGTGCATGGCTACACCTTC. Translating it yields CASSLEVGREVHGYTF.

V gene TRBV2 combines with J gene TRBJ1-5; possible D gene TRBD1, 5 bases. V lost 8 bases, J lost 6 bases, and 17 bases lay in between. Per germline, CDR1 SNHLY and CDR2 FYNNEI. The CDR3 runs to 14 residues. CDR3 nucleotide sequence: TGTGCCAGCCGAGCGGCGGCCGGGGGTCAGCCCCAGCATTTT. It translates to CASRAAAGGQPQHF.